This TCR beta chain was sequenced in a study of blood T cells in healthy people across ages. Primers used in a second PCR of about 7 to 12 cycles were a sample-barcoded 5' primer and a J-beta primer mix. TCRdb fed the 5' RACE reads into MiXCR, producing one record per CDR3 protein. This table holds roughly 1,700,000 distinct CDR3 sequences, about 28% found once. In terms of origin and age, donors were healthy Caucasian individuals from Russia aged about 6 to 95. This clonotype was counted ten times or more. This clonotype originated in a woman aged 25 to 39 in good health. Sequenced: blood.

The CDR3 DNA is TGTGCCAGCAGCCTGAGCGGGGGAACCGAGACCCAGTACTTC. Translated, it gives CASSLSGGTETQYF. The chain joins TRBV7-3 to TRBJ2-5; 8 nucleotides align to TRBD2. The trim removed 5 bases at V and 5 bases at J, leaving 7 bases unmatched. CDR3 length: 14 amino acids. The germline CDR1 and CDR2 sequences are SGHTA and FQGTGA.